This T cell receptor beta chain was captured in a study of OX40 agonist ivuxolimab in advanced cancers. Study in general: The patients received agonistic anti-OX40 (CD134) antibody ivuxolimab.

The timepoints at which blood was sampled were baseline, cycle 4 day 1, and cycle 7 day 1. This CDR3 has 15 residues. CDR1 WNHNN and CDR2 SYGVQD come from the germline V gene (reference sequence). Trimming shortened V by 1 base and J by 5 bases, and 12 bases separated the two germline ends. Data came from immunoSEQ multiplex PCR; TCRdb stores just in-frame clones and leaves some out. The sample includes under 8,000 clones, roughly 85% of them seen just once. The chain is built from TRBV10-1 and TRBJ2-1; D is possibly TRBD1 or TRBD2 (5 bases each). The receptor was isolated from an adult with an advanced solid tumor such as melanoma, head and neck, liver or kidney cancer. The specimen comprised CD4+ or CD8+ T cells sorted from blood, sampled in a trial of the OX40 agonist ivuxolimab. CDR3 DNA: TGCGCCAGCAGTGAGTTGGGACCTTTAAACAATGAGCAGTTCTTC. It specifies CASSELGPLNNEQFF.